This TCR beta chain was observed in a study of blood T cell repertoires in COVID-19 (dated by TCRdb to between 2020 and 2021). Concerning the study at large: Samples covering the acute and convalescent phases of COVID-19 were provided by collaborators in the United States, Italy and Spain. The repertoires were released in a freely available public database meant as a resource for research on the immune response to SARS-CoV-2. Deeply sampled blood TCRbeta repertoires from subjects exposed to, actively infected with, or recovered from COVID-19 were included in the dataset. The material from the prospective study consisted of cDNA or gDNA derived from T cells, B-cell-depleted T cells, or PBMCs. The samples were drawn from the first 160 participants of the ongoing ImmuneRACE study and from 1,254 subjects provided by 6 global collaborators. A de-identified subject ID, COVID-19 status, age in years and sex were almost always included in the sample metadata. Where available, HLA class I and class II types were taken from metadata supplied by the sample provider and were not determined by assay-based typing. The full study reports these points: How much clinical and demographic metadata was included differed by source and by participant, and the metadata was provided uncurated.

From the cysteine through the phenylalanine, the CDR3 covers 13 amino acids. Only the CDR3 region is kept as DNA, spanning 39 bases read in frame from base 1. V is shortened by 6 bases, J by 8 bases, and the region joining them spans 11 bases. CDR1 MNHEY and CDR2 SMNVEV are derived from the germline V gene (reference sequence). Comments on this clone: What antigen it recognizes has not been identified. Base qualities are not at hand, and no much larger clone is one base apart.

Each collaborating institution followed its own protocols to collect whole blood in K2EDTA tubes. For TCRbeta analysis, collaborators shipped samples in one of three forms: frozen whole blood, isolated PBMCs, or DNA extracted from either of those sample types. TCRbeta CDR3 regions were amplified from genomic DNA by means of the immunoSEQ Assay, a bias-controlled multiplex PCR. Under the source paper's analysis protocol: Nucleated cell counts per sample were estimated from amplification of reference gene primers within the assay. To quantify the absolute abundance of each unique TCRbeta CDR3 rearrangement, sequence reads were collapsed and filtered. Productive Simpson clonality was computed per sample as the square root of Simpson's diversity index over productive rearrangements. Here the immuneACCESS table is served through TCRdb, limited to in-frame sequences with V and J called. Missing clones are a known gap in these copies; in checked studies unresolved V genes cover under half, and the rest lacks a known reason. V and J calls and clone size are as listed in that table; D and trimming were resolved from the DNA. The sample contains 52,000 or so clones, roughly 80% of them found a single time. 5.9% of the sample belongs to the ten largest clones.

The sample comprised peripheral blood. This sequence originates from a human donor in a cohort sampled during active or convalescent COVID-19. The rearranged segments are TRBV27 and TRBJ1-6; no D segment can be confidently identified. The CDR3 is CASSPDLDSPLHF. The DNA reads TGTGCCAGCAGCCCCGATTTAGATTCACCCCTCCACTTT.